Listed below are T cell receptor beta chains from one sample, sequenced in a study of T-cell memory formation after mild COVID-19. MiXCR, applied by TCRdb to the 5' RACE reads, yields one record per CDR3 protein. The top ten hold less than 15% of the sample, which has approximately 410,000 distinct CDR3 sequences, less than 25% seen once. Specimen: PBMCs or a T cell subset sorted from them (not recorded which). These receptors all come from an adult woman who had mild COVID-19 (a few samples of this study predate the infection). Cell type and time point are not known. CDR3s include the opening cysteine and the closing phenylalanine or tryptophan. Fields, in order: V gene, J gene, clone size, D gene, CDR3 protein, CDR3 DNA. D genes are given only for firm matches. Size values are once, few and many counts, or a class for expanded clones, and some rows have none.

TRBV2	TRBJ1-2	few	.	CASRQRVGTNYGYTF	TGTGCCAGCAGACAAAGGGTGGGCACTAACTATGGCTACACCTTC
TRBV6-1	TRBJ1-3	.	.	CATRVSGGSSRSGNTIYF	TGTGCCACCAGGGTGTCTGGGGGCTCATCCCGCTCTGGAAACACCATATATTTT
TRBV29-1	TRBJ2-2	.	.	CSVWLTGELFF	TGCAGCGTTTGGCTCACCGGGGAGCTGTTTTTT
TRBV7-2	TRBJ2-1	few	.	CASSKPGTVNEQFF	TGTGCCAGCAGCAAACCGGGAACCGTCAATGAGCAGTTCTTC
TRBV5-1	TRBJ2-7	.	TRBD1	CASSLPTGTYEQYF	TGCGCCAGCAGCTTACCGACAGGGACCTACGAGCAGTACTTC
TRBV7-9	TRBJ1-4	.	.	CASRGEKLFF	TGTGCCAGCAGGGGGGAAAAACTGTTTTTT
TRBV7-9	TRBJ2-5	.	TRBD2	CVAGGQETQYF	TGTGTCGCGGGAGGGCAAGAGACCCAGTACTTC
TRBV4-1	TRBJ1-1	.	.	CASSQRDRTNTEAFF	TGCGCCAGCAGCCAGAGAGACAGGACTAACACTGAAGCTTTCTTT
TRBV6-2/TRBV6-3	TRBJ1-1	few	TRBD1	CASSSLDRDAEAFF	TGTGCCAGCAGCTCACTCGACAGGGACGCTGAAGCTTTCTTT
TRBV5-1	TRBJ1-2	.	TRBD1	CASSLDDRGNYGYTF	TGCGCCAGCAGCTTGGATGACAGGGGGAACTATGGCTACACCTTC
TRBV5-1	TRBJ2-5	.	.	CASSGMGPETQYF	TGCGCCAGCAGCGGCATGGGCCCGGAGACCCAGTACTTC
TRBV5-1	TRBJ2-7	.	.	CASSPLQHPYEQYF	TGCGCCAGCAGCCCCCTGCAGCACCCCTACGAGCAGTACTTC
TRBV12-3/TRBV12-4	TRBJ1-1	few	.	CASSLEGGLGTEAFF	TGTGCCAGCAGTTTAGAGGGGGGGCTGGGGACTGAAGCTTTCTTT
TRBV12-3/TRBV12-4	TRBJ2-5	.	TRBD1	CASSTTGASGETQYF	TGTGCCAGCAGCACGACAGGGGCCTCTGGAGAGACCCAGTACTTC
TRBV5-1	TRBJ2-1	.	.	CASRVGERYNEQFF	TGCGCCAGCAGAGTGGGGGAGCGGTACAATGAGCAGTTCTTC
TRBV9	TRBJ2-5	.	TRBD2	CASSVAPGTSMETQYF	TGTGCCAGCAGCGTAGCTCCCGGGACTAGCATGGAGACCCAGTACTTC